The clone carrying this TCR beta chain occurred a few times. Its antigen is not identified. Lesional scalp punch biopsies and peripheral blood were collected from alopecia areata patients. CDR1 and CDR2 from the germline V gene are LNHDA and SQIVND (reference sequence). This CDR3 contains 12 residues. Trimming took 9 bases from V and 10 from J; bases not matched to a gene: 9. Extraction of RNA preceded its reverse transcription into cDNA, which served as the sequencing template. The method was immunoSEQ multiplex PCR; TCRdb's version includes in-frame clones alone and lacks a portion of them. The table has about 180,000 clones, roughly 59% seen once. The data were taken from a study of CD8+ T cells in alopecia areata. General study results and limits: Affected lesional scalp, above all in alopecia totalis/universalis, was more clonal than normal scalp.

The specimen was CD4+ T cells sorted from blood, collected at week 0. The chain recombines TRBV19 with TRBJ2-1; the match to TRBD2 covers 7 bases. The receptor was derived from a human donor with alopecia areata. The CDR3 nucleotides read TGTGCCAGCGGAGGACTAGGACGGGAGCAGTTCTTC. As protein: CASGGLGREQFF.